This is a list of T cell receptor beta chains from one sample in a study of T cell repertoires in cytomegalovirus infection. Their antigen targets remain unknown. TCRdb itself ran the reads through MiXCR, one entry per CDR3 protein. The sample includes about 890,000 distinct CDR3 sequences, 30% to 40% of them seen just once. Sequenced material: cultured CD8+ T cells from PBMCs, taken from culture after CMV antigen stimulation. The receptors originated from a human donor in good health (CMV status not recorded). Some clones in this sample may be carry-over from other donors' samples. Each CDR3 is given with its conserved first and last residue. D genes are given only for firm matches. Clone size, where shown, is once, few, many, or a class for clones that have expanded.

V,D,J,size,DNA,CDR3
TRBV24-1,.,TRBJ2-1,.,TGTGCCACCAGTGAAACGGGACGGGATGAGCAGTTCTTC,CATSETGRDEQFF
TRBV7-8,TRBD1,TRBJ2-5,.,TGTGCCAGCAGCTTATACCAAAACAGGGGGCCAGAGACCCAGTACTTC,CASSLYQNRGPETQYF
TRBV10-2,.,TRBJ1-2,many,TGCGCCAGCAGTGAAGGACCCTCGGGTTATGGGGGCTACACCTTC,CASSEGPSGYGGYTF
TRBV19,.,TRBJ1-5,.,TGTGCCAGTAGTCCATTCGGTGGGAGCAATCAGCCCCAGCATTTT,CASSPFGGSNQPQHF
TRBV9,.,TRBJ2-2,once,TGTGCCAGCAGCGTAAATCGGCGGGAAGCGAACACCGGGGAGCTGTTTTTT,CASSVNRREANTGELFF
TRBV6-2/TRBV6-3,.,TRBJ2-1,.,TGTGCCAGCAGTTGGGACGTTTTTGGACACAATGAGCAGTTCTTC,CASSWDVFGHNEQFF
TRBV6-1,TRBD2,TRBJ2-3,.,TGTGCCGGGGGTTCAGGGAGGGTAACAGATACGCAGTATTTT,CAGGSGRVTDTQYF
TRBV29-1,TRBD1,TRBJ1-1,few,TGCAGCGTTGTGGGGACAGGGGGCCCCGCCGGGGCAAACACTGAAGCTTTCTTT,CSVVGTGGPAGANTEAFF
TRBV6-2/TRBV6-3,.,TRBJ1-2,few,TGTGCCAGCAGTTATTCCGGGATCGAGACAGTCAACTATGGCTACACCTTC,CASSYSGIETVNYGYTF
TRBV29-1,TRBD1,TRBJ1-2,.,TGCAGCGCAAAAGACAGGGGCGGCTACACCTTC,CSAKDRGGYTF
TRBV7-9,.,TRBJ2-1,few,TGTGCCAGCACCCCACCCGGGGCGGGGAATGAGCAGTTCTTC,CASTPPGAGNEQFF
TRBV6-6,TRBD1,TRBJ2-7,.,TGTGCCAGCAGTTACGGACAGGCGGAATCCTACGAGCAGTACTTC,CASSYGQAESYEQYF
TRBV7-6,TRBD2,TRBJ2-1,few,TGTGCCAGCAGCATATATCCGGGACTAGCGGGGGCCGAGCAGTTCTTC,CASSIYPGLAGAEQFF
TRBV5-4,TRBD1,TRBJ2-7,.,TGTGCCAGCAGCTTCCGGGACAGGGGTGTCTACGAGCAGTACTTC,CASSFRDRGVYEQYF
TRBV6-6,.,TRBJ2-3,.,TGTGCCAGCAGTTACTCGGGCAGGGGCCCAGATACGCAGTATTTT,CASSYSGRGPDTQYF
TRBV12-3/TRBV12-4,TRBD1,TRBJ2-2,.,TGTGCCAGCAGGAAACCCCTAGGGGGCTCGGACGGGGAGCTGTTTTTT,CASRKPLGGSDGELFF
TRBV12-3/TRBV12-4,.,TRBJ1-5,many,TGTGCCAGCAGTAGGACAGTTAATAGCAATCAGCCCCAGCATTTT,CASSRTVNSNQPQHF
TRBV11-2,.,TRBJ2-2,.,TGTGCCATGGGGGCGGGCGGGGAGCTGTTTTTT,CAMGAGGELFF
TRBV9,.,TRBJ1-1,.,TGTGCCAGCAGCCCTTTGACTTCGAACACTGAAGCTTTCTTT,CASSPLTSNTEAFF
TRBV7-9,.,TRBJ1-2,.,TGTGCCAGCAGCCATCCGGCCGGGGTAGTCAATGGCTACACCTTC,CASSHPAGVVNGYTF
TRBV20-1,TRBD1,TRBJ2-2,.,TGCAGTGTCCCCTCGGCCAACATGGGGGACAGGGGGCTGGCCGGGGAGCTGTTTTTT,CSVPSANMGDRGLAGELFF
TRBV7-6,.,TRBJ1-1,many,TGTGCCAGCAGCTCTATCACGGGTGAAGCTTTCTTT,CASSSITGEAFF
TRBV20-1,.,TRBJ2-1,few,TGCAGTGCTAGAGATACGGGGTCCCTGAGGTACAATGAGCAGTTCTTC,CSARDTGSLRYNEQFF
TRBV2,.,TRBJ1-2,.,TGTGCCAGCATCAACAGGGCTAAGGGCTACACCTTC,CASINRAKGYTF
TRBV20-1,.,TRBJ1-3,.,TGCAGTGCTAGAGCTGGATACTCTGGAAACACCATATATTTT,CSARAGYSGNTIYF